This T cell receptor (beta chain) was retrieved from a study of T cells in Graves' hyperthyroidism and ophthalmopathy. General observations from the study: Model-based prediction identified ophthalmopathy a median about 6 months prior to its onset. Also found in blood were most expanded thyroid clonotypes above 0.001.

The V and J ends lost 6 bases and 8 bases, in that order; junction bases with no gene match: 13. The CDR3 contains 15 residues. Germline CDR1 and CDR2: MNHEY and SMNVEV (reference sequence). Using RNA transcripts as the source, TCR beta CDR3 regions were amplified. First-round RT-PCR with HTBI primers amplified the TCR CDR3 region. TCRdb passed the multiplex PCR reads through MiXCR, listing each CDR3 protein once. The table shows 250,000 to 300,000 distinct CDR3 sequences, with roughly 14% occurring only once. Those with hyperthyroidism were 18 to 65 years old, newly diagnosed, and ill for under 2 months. Diagnoses were made from clinical symptoms, serum measures (thyroxine and TRAb), thyroid ultrasound and orbital computed tomography. Notes on this clonotype: Its antigen is not identified.

The chain combines TRBV27 with TRBJ2-1; 7 nucleotides agree with TRBD1. Sequenced input: blood. The origin of this receptor is a woman aged 25 to 39 with Graves' hyperthyroidism that later progressed to Graves' ophthalmopathy. The CDR3 here is CASSPNSDRAYEQFF. The CDR3 DNA sequence: TGTGCCAGCAGCCCCAATTCCGACAGGGCCTATGAGCAGTTCTTC.